The 25 T cell receptor beta chains reported below all come from one sample, sequenced in a study of T cell responses to AZD1222 COVID-19 vaccine. Only in-frame clones appear in the TCRdb table, and some are missing; sequencing was by immunoSEQ multiplex PCR. The table shows fewer than 50,000 clones, with roughly 88% occurring only once. The sample here was peripheral blood, taken 28 days after the second AZD1222 dose. The receptor source for this set is an adult who received the AZD1222 COVID-19 vaccine.

The chain's CDR3 is CASSESIGQPQHF. DNA of the CDR3: TGCGCCAGCAGTGAGTCGATAGGACAGCCCCAGCATTTT. The gene calls are TRBV10-2 and TRBJ1-5; D gene ambiguous. Germline values: CDR1 WSHSY, CDR2 SAAADI. The CDR3 spans 13 residues. V was trimmed by 0 bases and J by 7 bases, leaving 7 bases between them.

This clone showed up just a few times. The genes are TRBV19 and TRBJ2-1; no firm D call. The CDR3 contains 13 residues. Trimming stripped 0 bases from V and 2 bases from J, with 2 bases between. CDR1 is LNHDA, CDR2 SQIVND, per germline (reference sequence). CDR3 nucleotide sequence: TGTGCCAGTAGTATAGATACCTACAATGAGCAGTTCTTC. Protein: CASSIDTYNEQFF.

This sequence joins TRBV5-1 and TRBJ2-3; D possibly uses TRBD1 or TRBD2 (5 bases each). The CDR3 has 16 residues. The germline V gene encodes CDR1 SGHRS and CDR2 YFSETQ. Trimming cost V 0 bases and J 3 bases, with 14 bases left between them. CDR3 loop: CASSLARGPTTDTQYF. The DNA for the CDR3 is TGCGCCAGCAGCTTGGCGAGGGGCCCCACGACAGATACGCAGTATTTT. Full variable domain (missing parts from reference TRBV5-1 and TRBJ2-3): KAGVTQTPRYLIKTRGQQVTLSCSPISGHRSVSWYQQTPGQGLQFLFEYFSETQRNKGNFPGRFSGRQFSNSRSEMNVSTLELGDSALYLCASSLARGPTTDTQYFGPGTRLTVL.

V and J are TRBV19 and TRBJ1-4; the match to TRBD1 covers 11 bases. Germline V CDR1 and CDR2: LNHDA, SQIVND (reference sequence). CDR3 length: 15 residues. J was trimmed by 10 bases and V by 5 bases; bases with no gene match: 9. CDR3 sequence reads: CASSLSDRGHRKLFF. The DNA for the CDR3 is TGTGCCAGTAGTCTCTCGGACAGGGGGCACCGAAAACTGTTTTTT.

The rearrangement joins TRBV4-1 to TRBJ2-7; D is unclear. V dropped 0 bases and J dropped 11 bases, with 2 bases sitting between them. CDR3 size: 9 residues. Looked up from germline, CDR1 is MGHRA and CDR2 is YSYEKL. CDR3 nucleotide sequence: TGCGCCAGCAGCCAAGACAAGTACTTC. It codes for CASSQDKYF.

The genes are TRBV1 and TRBJ2-3; the table gives TRBD2 as D, unverified against the DNA. TRBV1 is a pseudogene. This CDR3 region has 19 residues. The CDR3 loop reads CTSSQDLLAGGPGTDTQYF. The CDR3 bases are TGCACCAGCAGCCAAGACTTACTAGCGGGGGGGCCGGGCACAGATACGCAGTATTTT.

Only one count was recorded for this clone. The chain is built from TRBV5-4 and TRBJ2-2, with D perhaps TRBD2 (7 bases). This CDR3 spans 15 amino acids. V was shortened by 4 bases and J by 3 bases, with 13 bases between the two germline ends. From germline, CDR1 is SGHNT and CDR2 YYREEE (reference sequence). The CDR3 DNA is TGTGCCAGCAGCCTCGGGGGGCGAGACACCGGGGAGCTGTTTTTT. Its protein product is CASSLGGRDTGELFF.

The J gene is TRBJ1-2, the V gene TRBV5-1; no definite D call. The V and J ends lost 2 bases and 4 bases respectively, with 15 bases between them. The CDR3 extends over 15 amino acids. Per germline, CDR1 SGHRS and CDR2 YFSETQ. The chain's CDR3 is CASSFSPSGGYGYTF. In nucleotides, the CDR3 is TGCGCCAGCAGCTTTTCCCCCAGCGGTGGCTATGGCTACACCTTC.

This clone appeared a few times. The chain employs TRBV19 and TRBJ1-1; D is undetermined. V dropped 3 bases and J dropped 4 bases, with 12 bases sitting between them. Germline CDR1 reads LNHDA; CDR2 reads SQIVND (reference sequence). The CDR3 sequence is 14 residues long. The CDR3 is CASSIKALGTEAFF. The CDR3 DNA reads TGTGCCAGTAGTATTAAGGCTCTGGGCACTGAAGCTTTCTTT.

The chain couples TRBV27 to TRBJ1-6, with D maybe TRBD1 (5 bases). V was cut by 3 bases and J by 7 bases, with 13 bases left in between. Germline values: CDR1 MNHEY, CDR2 SMNVEV (reference sequence). The CDR3 length is 15 residues. The CDR3 protein is CASSFEGRENSPLHF. The CDR3 nucleotides read TGTGCCAGCAGTTTTGAGGGGCGGGAGAATTCACCCCTCCACTTT.

The rearrangement links TRBV4-3 to TRBJ1-2; D is undetermined. The length of the CDR3 is 14 residues. The V gene lost 0 bases and the J gene lost 8 bases, with 13 bases spanning the gap. CDR1 is LGHNA, CDR2 YSLEER, per germline. The CDR3 loop is CASSQDFGDYGYTF. CDR3 in DNA: TGCGCCAGCAGCCAAGATTTTGGGGATTACGGCTACACCTTC.

The chain couples TRBV7-2 to TRBJ1-2; possible D gene TRBD1, 5 bases. Germline V gene sequence: CDR1 SGHTA, CDR2 FQGNSA. Trimming left V 5 bases short and J 4 bases short, with 8 bases between. This CDR3 is built from 12 residues. Here the CDR3 DNA reads TGTGCCAGCAGCGCCGGGACCTATGGCTACACCTTC. Encoded protein: CASSAGTYGYTF.

This clone was detected only once. The V and J genes are TRBV5-1 and TRBJ2-3; perhaps TRBD1 as D (5 bases). This CDR3 spans 14 amino acids. Trimming pared 5 bases from V and 6 bases from J, leaving 16 bases between. From germline, CDR1 is SGHRS and CDR2 YFSETQ. The CDR3 here is CASSFIGDRDTQYF. DNA for the CDR3: TGCGCCAGCAGTTTTATAGGGGATCGGGATACGCAGTATTTT.

This chain joins TRBV23-1 and TRBJ1-4; D possibly corresponds to TRBD1 (6 bases). TRBV23-1 is an ORF, with its function uncertain. The CDR3 covers 15 residues. Trimming took off 0 bases at V and 7 bases at J, with 12 bases between the two ends. DNA for the CDR3: TGCGCCAGCAGTCAATCCGGAGGGGGTAGTGAAAAACTGTTTTTT. Its translation: CASSQSGGGSEKLFF.

The rearrangement joins TRBV6-5 to TRBJ1-4, with D perhaps matching TRBD1 (5 bases). The CDR3 runs 14 residues. V dropped 4 bases and J dropped 5 bases, with 11 bases sitting between them. From germline, CDR1 is MNHEY and CDR2 SVGAGI. The CDR3 DNA sequence: TGTGCCAGCAGTTTTAAACAGGTGAATGAAAAACTGTTTTTT. Its protein product is CASSFKQVNEKLFF.

V and J are TRBV10-3 and TRBJ2-3; 16 nucleotides align to TRBD2. Germline values: CDR1 ENHRY, CDR2 SYGVKD. The CDR3 runs 19 residues. Trimming at V came to 3 bases and at J to 5 bases, leaving 11 bases not matched to a gene. The CDR3: CAISDVPGLAGGPRDTQYF. The CDR3 nucleotides are TGTGCCATCAGTGACGTCCCGGGACTAGCGGGGGGGCCTAGAGATACGCAGTATTTT.

This chain connects TRBV5-6 to TRBJ1-1; D remains unclear. V lost 2 bases, J lost 7 bases, and 12 bases lay in between. Germline V gene data show CDR1 as SGHDT and CDR2 as YYEEEE. The CDR3 runs to 13 residues. The CDR3 loop is CASSLWGGGEAFF. The CDR3 coding sequence is TGTGCCAGCAGCTTATGGGGAGGTGGTGAAGCTTTCTTT.

This chain connects TRBV30 to TRBJ1-6, with 8 bases fitting TRBD1. J gave up 7 bases and V 6 bases, and 5 bases lay outside the gene matches. The CDR3 extends over 13 amino acids. Looked up from germline, CDR1 is GTSNPN and CDR2 is SVGIG (reference sequence). The chain's CDR3 is CACTGQGNSPLHF. CDR3 coding DNA: TGTGCCTGCACCGGACAGGGAAATTCACCCCTCCACTTT.

This chain uses TRBV4-3 with TRBJ1-5; the match to TRBD1 covers 9 bases. Germline V gene lookup returns CDR1 LGHNA and CDR2 YSLEER. Trimming removed 4 bases from V and 7 bases from J; junction bases left unmatched: 5. The CDR3 contains 14 residues. The CDR3: CASSRGQGLQPQHF. The CDR3, as DNA: TGCGCCAGCAGCCGGGGACAGGGATTGCAGCCCCAGCATTTT.

The chain carries TRBV6-5 and TRBJ2-2; 8 bases map to TRBD1. CDR1 MNHEY and CDR2 SVGAGI come from the germline V gene. The CDR3 covers 15 residues. After removal of 6 bases from V and 4 bases from J, the junction contained 7 bases not matched to a gene. In nucleotides, the CDR3 is TGTGCCAGCAGGCCTCAGGGGGCGGTCACCGGGGAGCTGTTTTTT. This codes for CASRPQGAVTGELFF.

The genes are TRBV3-1 (or the pseudogene TRBV3-2) and TRBJ1-5; D unresolved. The CDR3 sequence is 15 residues long. The V end was cut by 4 bases, the J end by 1 base, with 11 bases between. Per the germline V gene, CDR1 is LGHDT and CDR2 is YNNKEL (reference sequence). CDR3 in DNA: TGTGCCAGCAGCCTTGGACGGACCAGCAATCAGCCCCAGCATTTT. Residues: CASSLGRTSNQPQHF.

The CDR3 nucleotides are TGTGCCAGTAGACCGCCGGGACAGGGGCCGGGCACTGAAGCTTTCTTT. It specifies CASRPPGQGPGTEAFF. This rearrangement joins TRBV19 to TRBJ1-1; 10 positions agree with TRBD1. Germline V gives CDR1 LNHDA, CDR2 SQIVND (reference sequence). The ends lost 6 bases at V and 4 bases at J; junction bases unmatched: 11. The CDR3 runs 16 residues.

The chain carries TRBV5-6 and TRBJ2-5; no firm D call. Trimming left V 4 bases short and J 7 bases short, with 11 bases between. CDR1 is SGHDT and CDR2 is YYEEEE in the germline V gene. CDR3 length: 12 residues. CDR3 DNA: TGTGCCAGCAGCCTCCCGTCGGGGACCCAGTACTTC. Residues: CASSLPSGTQYF.

The CDR3 nucleotides are TGTGCCAGCAGCCGGGGGGCCGAAGAGACCCAGTACTTC. Translation gives CASSRGAEETQYF. The V and J genes are TRBV5-4 and TRBJ2-5, with a possible D match to TRBD2 (7 bases). The V gene's germline CDR1 is SGHNT and CDR2 YYREEE (reference sequence). Trimming stripped 4 bases from V and 3 bases from J, with 10 bases between. The CDR3 has 13 residues.

The gene calls are TRBV11-3 and TRBJ2-1, with TRBD2 matching 12 bases. The CDR3 totals 15 residues. J was trimmed by 9 bases and V by 5 bases; bases with no gene match: 8. Germline V gene sequence: CDR1 SGHNT, CDR2 YENEEA. CDR3 nucleotides: TGTGCCAGCAGCCCCCTAGCGGGGGGGTTGGGTGAGCAGTTCTTC. Its protein product is CASSPLAGGLGEQFF.